Shown below are 20 T cell receptor beta chains from a single sample sequenced in a study of T cells in Graves' hyperthyroidism and ophthalmopathy. Amplified TCR beta CDR3 regions derived from RNA transcripts. TCR CDR3 underwent first-round RT-PCR with the HTBI primer set. TCRdb used MiXCR to reprocess the multiplex PCR reads, holding one entry per CDR3 protein. Here the sample spans around 560,000 distinct CDR3 sequences, approximately 15% being singletons. The sequencing sample was made of blood. The receptors stem from a young woman with Graves' hyperthyroidism.

This clonotype has at least ten counts. The chain carries TRBV28 and TRBJ1-5; 8 nucleotides align to TRBD1. Trimming removed 5 bases from V and 6 bases from J; junction bases left unmatched: 6. Germline values: CDR1 MDHEN, CDR2 SYDVKM. The CDR3 spans 14 residues. The CDR3 is CASSLLTGVQPQHF. The CDR3 DNA is TGTGCCAGCAGTCTCCTGACAGGGGTTCAGCCCCAGCATTTT. The variable domain in full, completed from reference TRBV28 and TRBJ1-5, reads DVKVTQSSRYLVKRTGEKVFLECVQDMDHENMFWYRQDPGLGLRLIYFSYDVKMKEKGDIPEGYSVSREKKERFSLILESASTNQTSMYLCASSLLTGVQPQHFGDGTRLSIL.

The table lists this clonotype with many counts. The rearrangement joins TRBV5-1 to TRBJ2-3, with D perhaps matching TRBD1 (5 bases). The germline V gene has CDR1 SGHRS and CDR2 YFSETQ. V lost 3 bases and J 2 bases, leaving 10 bases between the germline ends. The length of the CDR3 is 14 residues. CDR3 residues: CASSSQATTDTQYF. The CDR3 nucleotides read TGCGCCAGCAGCTCACAGGCGACCACAGATACGCAGTATTTT.

This clonotype has a count of ten or more. The chain has TRBV28 and TRBJ2-7; tentative D call: TRBD2 (5 bases). The CDR3 runs to 14 residues. CDR1 and CDR2 from the germline V gene are MDHEN and SYDVKM. The V gene lost 5 bases and the J gene lost 3 bases, with 14 bases spanning the gap. The CDR3 protein is CASSLTTGNYEQYF. In nucleotides, the CDR3 is TGTGCCAGCAGTCTAACAACGGGGAACTACGAGCAGTACTTC. Supplemented by reference TRBV28 and TRBJ2-7, the full variable domain reads DVKVTQSSRYLVKRTGEKVFLECVQDMDHENMFWYRQDPGLGLRLIYFSYDVKMKEKGDIPEGYSVSREKKERFSLILESASTNQTSMYLCASSLTTGNYEQYFGPGTRLTVT.

This clonotype has a count of ten or more. The chain links TRBV7-9 to TRBJ2-1; 7 nucleotides line up with TRBD2. CDR1 SEHNR and CDR2 FQNEAQ come from the germline V gene (reference sequence). V gave up 1 base and J gave up 5 bases; unmatched junction bases: 11. This CDR3 contains 17 residues. CDR3 sequence: CASSLVGWTRSHNEQFF. The CDR3 DNA is TGTGCCAGCAGCTTAGTGGGTTGGACTAGGTCCCACAATGAGCAGTTCTTC.

This chain links TRBV9 with TRBJ1-1; tentative D call: TRBD1 (5 bases). Germline V lookup: CDR1 SGDLS, CDR2 YYNGEE. This CDR3 region has 13 residues. Deletions cut 0 bases from V and 3 bases from J, with 6 bases between. The CDR3: CASSVARDTEAFF. The CDR3 nucleotides are TGTGCCAGCAGCGTAGCCAGGGACACTGAAGCTTTCTTT.

The V gene is TRBV10-2, the J gene TRBJ2-7, with 8 bases identical to TRBD1. The germline V gene has CDR1 WSHSY and CDR2 SAAADI. The length of the CDR3 is 15 residues. J was trimmed by 5 bases and V by 0 bases; bases with no gene match: 6. The chain's CDR3 is CASSESRTGINEQYF. The CDR3 DNA follows: TGCGCCAGCAGTGAGTCTAGGACAGGGATCAACGAGCAGTACTTC.

The CDR3 coding sequence is TGTGCCAGCAGTTTACGCGGGAACGTGGGGACCCAGTACTTC. Protein sequence: CASSLRGNVGTQYF. The V and J genes are TRBV27 and TRBJ2-5; D might be TRBD2 (6 bases). The CDR3 runs 14 residues. V lost 2 bases and J lost 7, with 14 bases in between. Per germline, CDR1 MNHEY and CDR2 SMNVEV (reference sequence).

This clonotype has ten or more counts. This chain uses TRBV7-9 with TRBJ2-6; 10 bases are shared with TRBD1. The CDR3 sequence is 18 residues long. With 8 bases clipped from V and 3 bases from J, the junction kept 13 bases outside the gene matches. Germline CDR1 SEHNR, CDR2 FQNEAQ (reference sequence). CDR3 DNA: TGTGCCAGCTCCCGATACGGTGACAGGGGGCATGGGGCCAACGTCCTGACTTTC. The encoded protein is CASSRYGDRGHGANVLTF.

This clonotype was detected many times. The CDR3 region has the DNA TGTGCCAGCAGCTTAGAGGGACAACGTAATGAAAAACTGTTTTTT. It translates to CASSLEGQRNEKLFF. The gene calls are TRBV7-8 and TRBJ1-4, with a tentative D call TRBD1 (6 bases). Germline loops: CDR1 SGHVS, CDR2 FQNEAQ. The CDR3 contains 15 residues. V gave up 1 base and J gave up 4 bases, with 10 bases separating them.

This chain links TRBV2 with TRBJ2-7; the match to TRBD1 covers 11 bases. Per the germline V gene, CDR1 is SNHLY and CDR2 is FYNNEI. This CDR3 has 12 residues. Trimming cost V 8 bases and J 4 bases; bases outside gene matches: 1. CDR3 sequence: CASWDRGYEQYF. CDR3 bases: TGTGCCAGCTGGGACAGGGGGTACGAGCAGTACTTC. Filled out from reference TRBV2 and TRBJ2-7, the complete variable domain reads EPEVTQTPSHQVTQMGQEVILRCVPISNHLYFYWYRQILGQKVEFLVSFYNNEISEKSEIFDDQFSVERPDGSNFTLKIRSTKLEDSAMYFCASWDRGYEQYFGPGTRLTVT.

Many counts were recorded for this clonotype. The rearrangement uses TRBV30 and TRBJ1-2; D is perhaps TRBD1 (5 bases). The CDR3 consists of 14 residues. Germline lookup yields CDR1 GTSNPN and CDR2 SVGIG (reference sequence). Trimming shortened V by 2 bases and J by 2 bases, and 12 bases separated the two germline ends. Written as DNA, the CDR3 is TGTGCCTGGAGTTCGACAGCAGTGAACTATGGCTACACCTTC. This codes for CAWSSTAVNYGYTF.

V is TRBV25-1 and J is TRBJ1-6, with a tentative D call TRBD1 (5 bases). V shed 0 bases and J shed 3 bases, with 12 bases lying between them. The CDR3 covers 17 residues. The germline V gene has CDR1 MGHDK and CDR2 SYGVNS. The CDR3 is CASSEYGSGIYNSPLHF. The CDR3 DNA sequence: TGTGCCAGCAGTGAATATGGGTCAGGGATCTATAATTCACCCCTCCACTTT.

This clonotype was observed once. This chain links TRBV4-3 with TRBJ2-7; 9 nucleotides match TRBD2. Germline CDR1 is LGHNA and CDR2 is YSLEER. CDR3 length: 17 residues. Losses at the gene ends were 0 bases for V and 3 bases for J; bases not matched to a gene: 9. The CDR3: CASSQDKYAGGRYEQYF. The CDR3 nucleotides are TGCGCCAGCAGCCAAGATAAATATGCGGGGGGGCGCTACGAGCAGTACTTC.

Ten or more counts support this clonotype. The CDR3 loop reads CATTGPGTGNNEQFF. In nucleotides, the CDR3 is TGTGCCACCACCGGACCCGGGACAGGGAACAATGAGCAGTTCTTC. This chain links TRBV24-1 with TRBJ2-1; 9 nucleotides agree with TRBD1. CDR3 length equals 15 residues. J lost 5 bases, V lost 8 bases, and 9 bases had no gene match. Germline CDR1 KGHDR, CDR2 SFDVKD.

V is TRBV6-1 and J is TRBJ2-3; D might be TRBD2 (5 bases). The CDR3 sequence is 16 residues long. Germline V gene lookup returns CDR1 MNHNS and CDR2 SASEGT. V was cut by 5 bases and J by 1 base, with 16 bases left in between. This CDR3 is CASSPRRRVGTDTQYF. In nucleotides, the CDR3 is TGTGCCAGCAGTCCCCGCCGGCGGGTGGGCACAGATACGCAGTATTTT.

This chain connects TRBV7-8 to TRBJ2-1; 13 nucleotides line up with TRBD2. This CDR3 has 21 amino acids. CDR1 and CDR2 from the germline V gene are SGHVS and FQNEAQ. V gave up 5 bases and J gave up 0 bases; unmatched junction bases: 16. In DNA form, the CDR3 reads TGTGCCAGCAGCGTTACCCCGGTCGGACTAGCGGGGGCCCACTCCTACAATGAGCAGTTCTTC. Its protein product is CASSVTPVGLAGAHSYNEQFF.

In its sample, this clonotype was seen a few times. This chain links TRBV20-1 with TRBJ2-7; TRBD2 aligns across 7 bases. The ends lost 3 bases at V and 0 bases at J; junction bases unmatched: 5. Germline-derived CDR1 and CDR2 are DFQATT and SNEGSKA (reference sequence). There are 14 residues in the CDR3. The CDR3 DNA reads TGCAGTGCTAGGTCTAGCGGCCTCTCCTACGAGCAGTACTTC. It specifies CSARSSGLSYEQYF.

This clonotype was seen only a few times. The chain is built from TRBV10-1 and TRBJ2-1; TRBD1 aligns across 9 bases. The J segment lost 4 bases and the V segment lost 8 bases, leaving 6 bases of the junction unmatched. This CDR3 is built from 14 residues. CDR1 and CDR2 from the germline V gene are WNHNN and SYGVQD (reference sequence). The CDR3 nucleotides are TGCGCCAGCTCTTCAGACAGGGGGTACAATGAGCAGTTCTTC. Protein product: CASSSDRGYNEQFF.

Ten or more counts support this clonotype. The chain employs TRBV12-3 or TRBV12-4 and TRBJ1-1; 7 nucleotides line up with TRBD1. This CDR3 spans 13 amino acids. Trimming took 6 bases from V and 3 from J; bases not matched to a gene: 4. CDR3 in DNA: TGTGCCAGCAGGGGACAGTTATACACTGAAGCTTTCTTT. Translation: CASRGQLYTEAFF.

At least ten counts were recorded for this clonotype. The chain has TRBV12-3 or TRBV12-4 and TRBJ2-1, with 15 bases aligning to TRBD2. CDR3 length: 16 residues. Losses at the gene ends were 3 bases for V and 7 bases for J; bases not matched to a gene: 4. The CDR3 region is CASSFHGLAGGNEQFF. CDR3 nucleotides: TGTGCCAGCAGTTTTCACGGACTAGCGGGAGGGAATGAGCAGTTCTTC.